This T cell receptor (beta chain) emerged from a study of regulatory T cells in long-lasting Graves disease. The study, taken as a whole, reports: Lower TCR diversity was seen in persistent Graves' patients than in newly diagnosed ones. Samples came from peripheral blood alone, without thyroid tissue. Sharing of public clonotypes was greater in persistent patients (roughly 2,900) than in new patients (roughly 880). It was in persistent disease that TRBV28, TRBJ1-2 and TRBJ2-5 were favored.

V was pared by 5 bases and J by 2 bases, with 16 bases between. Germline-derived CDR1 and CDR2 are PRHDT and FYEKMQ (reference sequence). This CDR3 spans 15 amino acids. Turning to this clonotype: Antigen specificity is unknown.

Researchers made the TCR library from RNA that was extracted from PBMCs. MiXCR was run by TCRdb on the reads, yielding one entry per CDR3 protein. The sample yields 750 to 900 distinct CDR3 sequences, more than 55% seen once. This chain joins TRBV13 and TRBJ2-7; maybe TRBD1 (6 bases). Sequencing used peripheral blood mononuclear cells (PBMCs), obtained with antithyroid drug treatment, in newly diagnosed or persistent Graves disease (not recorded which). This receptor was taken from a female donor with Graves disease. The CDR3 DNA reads TGTGCCAGCAGCCAGAGGGGCAGGGGAACCTACGAGCAGTACTTC. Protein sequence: CASSQRGRGTYEQYF.